Below, 28 T cell receptor beta chains from the same sample are listed, as sequenced in a study of shared clonotypes between healthy human individuals (dated by TCRdb to the early 2020s). For the CD8 naive samples, CD45RO-negative cells were positively selected for CCR7, yielding a CD45RA+CCR7+ population from which TemRA cells were excluded. Library generation was performed with the immunoSEQ multiplex PCR assay. The immuneACCESS repertoire file appears here via TCRdb, limited to in-frame rearrangements. These files lack a portion of the clones; in checked studies, under half of the deficit traces to unresolved V genes, and the cause of the others is not known. The sample table lists about 2.2 million clones, around 95% of them with a count of one. Clones ranked in the top ten supply 1.5% to 2% of the sample. The sequencing input was naive CD8+ T cells from PBMCs. This specimen's cell subset or site label, interpreted: CD45RA+CCR7+. The receptors were gathered from a man between 18 and 35 years old in good health. Some clones in this sample may be carry-over from other donors' samples.

Here the CDR3 reads CASSPLSDRGSEQYF. In nucleotides, the CDR3 is TGTGCCAGCTCACCGCTGAGTGACAGGGGGAGTGAGCAGTACTTC. The rearrangement joins TRBV18 to TRBJ2-7; 9 nucleotides align to TRBD1. V lost 3 bases and J lost 7; bases outside the gene matches: 10. Germline CDR1 reads KGHSH; CDR2 reads LQKENI. The CDR3 has 15 amino acids.

V and J are TRBV15 and TRBJ1-4; no clear D gene. The germline CDR1 and CDR2 sequences are LNHNV and YYDKDF (reference sequence). This CDR3 has 16 residues. The V end was cut by 3 bases, the J end by 2 bases, with 13 bases between. The CDR3 loop is CATSRALSSTNEKLFF. CDR3 nucleotide sequence: TGTGCCACCAGCAGGGCCCTGAGTAGCACTAATGAAAAACTGTTTTTT.

The rearrangement joins TRBV27 to TRBJ2-5; D uncertain. Per germline, CDR1 MNHEY and CDR2 SMNVEV (reference sequence). The V gene lost 6 bases and the J gene lost 5 bases, with 13 bases spanning the gap. CDR3 length: 13 amino acids. CDR3: CASRTRRLETQYF. Written as DNA, the CDR3 is TGTGCCAGCAGGACCCGTAGGTTGGAGACCCAGTACTTC.

A word on this clone: This CDR3 is also generated by other DNA sequences in the sample. This chain joins TRBV14 and TRBJ1-2; no firm D call. V lost 1 base, J lost 8 bases, and 5 bases lay in between. Germline V gives CDR1 SGHDN, CDR2 FVKESK. The CDR3 extends over 11 amino acids. The CDR3 DNA sequence: TGTGCCAGCAGCCAAGGAGGAGGCTACACCTTC. Protein: CASSQGGGYTF.

The rearrangement uses TRBV28 and TRBJ2-2; 14 bases match TRBD2. V trimming: 7 bases; J trimming: 6 bases; junction bases outside the gene matches: 7. The germline V gene encodes CDR1 MDHEN and CDR2 SYDVKM. The CDR3 contains 16 residues. CDR3 coding DNA: TGTGCCAGCACATACGGGGGACTAGCGGGAGCCGGGGAGCTGTTTTTT. Its translation: CASTYGGLAGAGELFF.

The V call is TRBV19, the J call TRBJ1-1; TRBD1 aligns across 7 bases. The germline V gene encodes CDR1 LNHDA and CDR2 SQIVND (reference sequence). V lost 7 bases and J lost 5; bases outside the gene matches: 16. CDR3 length equals 16 residues. The CDR3 DNA follows: TGTGCCAGTACGATTACTCGACAGGGTGAGGGTACTGAAGCTTTCTTT. It specifies CASTITRQGEGTEAFF. Variable domain in full (rest from reference TRBV19 and TRBJ1-1): DGGITQSPKYLFRKEGQNVTLSCEQNLNHDAMYWYRQDPGQGLRLIYYSQIVNDFQKGDIAEGYSVSREKKESFPLTVTSAQKNPTAFYLCASTITRQGEGTEAFFGQGTRLTVV.

The chain links TRBV28 to TRBJ1-1; tentatively, D is TRBD1 (6 bases). CDR1 and CDR2 from the germline V gene are MDHEN and SYDVKM. The CDR3 is 16 residues long. V lost 3 bases and J lost 3, with 17 bases in between. For the CDR3, the DNA is TGTGCCAGCAGTTTGAGTGAGTGGGGGCCCGACACTGAAGCTTTCTTT. It yields the protein CASSLSEWGPDTEAFF. Full variable domain (outside the CDR3, taken from reference TRBV28 and TRBJ1-1): DVKVTQSSRYLVKRTGEKVFLECVQDMDHENMFWYRQDPGLGLRLIYFSYDVKMKEKGDIPEGYSVSREKKERFSLILESASTNQTSMYLCASSLSEWGPDTEAFFGQGTRLTVV.

The J gene is TRBJ2-3, the V gene TRBV4-2; 7 bases are a match to TRBD2. Germline CDR1 and CDR2: LGHNA and YNFKEQ. After removal of 0 bases from V and 1 base from J, the junction contained 7 bases not matched to a gene. This CDR3 has 17 residues. The CDR3 bases are TGTGCCAGCAGCCAAGACCTAACTAGCGTAGGCACAGATACGCAGTATTTT. This gives the protein CASSQDLTSVGTDTQYF.

Points on this clone: A read error may account for a junction end that differs from germline. The chain carries TRBV7-9 and TRBJ2-6, with D perhaps TRBD2 (6 bases). The CDR3 consists of 12 residues. Per germline, CDR1 SEHNR and CDR2 FQNEAQ (reference sequence). This CDR3 reads CLSGAGANVLTF. The CDR3 DNA is TGCCTATCGGGGGCTGGGGCCAACGTCCTGACTTTC.

V gene TRBV27 combines with J gene TRBJ2-5, with 7 bases lining up with TRBD1. The CDR3 totals 14 residues. The germline V gene has CDR1 MNHEY and CDR2 SMNVEV (reference sequence). J gave up 5 bases and V 5 bases, and 8 bases lay outside the gene matches. The CDR3 DNA reads as TGTGCCAGCAGTCCTTACAGGGGTGGGGAGACCCAGTACTTC. This gives the protein CASSPYRGGETQYF.

The V call is TRBV7-9, the J call TRBJ2-7, with 8 bases lining up with TRBD1. CDR3 size: 15 residues. Per germline, CDR1 SEHNR and CDR2 FQNEAQ (reference sequence). With 5 bases clipped from V and 7 bases from J, the junction kept 13 bases outside the gene matches. Here the CDR3 reads CASSPRQGAYQEQYF. CDR3 nucleotide sequence: TGTGCCAGCAGCCCTCGGCAGGGGGCATATCAGGAGCAGTACTTC.

The gene calls are TRBV27 and TRBJ1-1; weak D call: TRBD1 (5 bases). The CDR3 sequence is 16 residues long. Germline CDR1 MNHEY, CDR2 SMNVEV (reference sequence). V was pared by 0 bases and J by 3 bases, with 14 bases between. The CDR3 sequence: CASSLSRTKRDTEAFF. CDR3 coding DNA: TGTGCCAGCAGTTTATCCCGGACAAAAAGGGACACTGAAGCTTTCTTT.

The chain recombines TRBV18 with TRBJ2-7; tentative D call: TRBD1 (6 bases). With 5 bases removed from V and 2 bases from J, the gap between germline ends came to 16 bases. CDR1 is KGHSH and CDR2 is LQKENI in the germline V gene. The CDR3 covers 15 residues. CDR3 loop: CASSADSPSPYEQYF. The CDR3 bases are TGTGCCAGCTCAGCGGACAGCCCGTCCCCCTACGAGCAGTACTTC.

The chain employs TRBV19 and TRBJ2-6; D is uncertain. V lost 7 bases to trimming and J lost 5 bases, with 9 bases between them. This CDR3 comprises 13 residues. Germline V gene lookup returns CDR1 LNHDA and CDR2 SQIVND (reference sequence). CDR3: CASTLGRANVLTF. CDR3 DNA: TGTGCCAGTACCCTAGGGAGGGCCAACGTCCTGACTTTC.

This clone was recorded a few times. The V call is TRBV19, the J call TRBJ2-2; no reliable D call. CDR1 LNHDA and CDR2 SQIVND come from the germline V gene (reference sequence). Trimming took 2 bases from V and 3 from J, leaving 10 bases between them. The CDR3 runs to 15 residues. The CDR3 reads CASSIYGGDTGELFF. The CDR3 DNA is TGTGCCAGTAGTATATACGGCGGAGACACCGGGGAGCTGTTTTTT.

CDR3 coding DNA: TGTGCCAGCAGCGTAGACGATTCCCCCGACGAGCAGTACTTC. Its translation is CASSVDDSPDEQYF. The chain has TRBV9 and TRBJ2-7; no reliable D call. The germline V and J ends were trimmed by 0 bases and 5 bases, with 12 bases remaining between them. This CDR3 is 14 amino acids long. Germline loops: CDR1 SGDLS, CDR2 YYNGEE.

The chain has TRBV19 and TRBJ2-2; no reliable D call. The CDR3 contains 14 residues. CDR1 LNHDA and CDR2 SQIVND come from the germline V gene (reference sequence). Trimming left V 3 bases short and J 7 bases short, with 12 bases between. The CDR3 loop is CASSIEISGGELFF. CDR3 bases: TGTGCCAGTAGTATCGAAATCTCGGGCGGGGAGCTGTTTTTT.

This chain links TRBV4-3 with TRBJ2-3; 11 bases line up with TRBD2. This CDR3 has 16 residues. CDR1 is LGHNA, CDR2 YSLEER, per germline. With 0 bases clipped from V and 7 bases from J, the junction kept 6 bases outside the gene matches. In DNA form, the CDR3 reads TGCGCCAGCAGCCAAGATAGTAGCGGGAGGGGTAATACGCAGTATTTT. Translation gives CASSQDSSGRGNTQYF.

This sequence joins TRBV6-1 and TRBJ1-5, with D possibly matching TRBD1 (5 bases). CDR1 MNHNS and CDR2 SASEGT come from the germline V gene. V was pared by 4 bases and J by 4 bases, with 14 bases between. The CDR3 extends over 15 amino acids. In DNA, the CDR3 is TGTGCCAGCAGTGCCGGGGCAGCGAAGAATCAGCCCCAGCATTTT. Its translation is CASSAGAAKNQPQHF.

The chain has TRBV19 and TRBJ1-5, with D hard to call. CDR1 is LNHDA and CDR2 is SQIVND in the germline V gene (reference sequence). The CDR3 is 15 amino acids. V was shortened by 5 bases and J by 2 bases, with 13 bases between the two germline ends. CDR3 region: CASSLMQARNQPQHF. CDR3 nucleotides: TGTGCCAGTAGTTTAATGCAGGCTCGCAATCAGCCCCAGCATTTT.

The chain uses TRBV27 and TRBJ1-5; perhaps TRBD1 as D (6 bases). The CDR3 runs to 15 residues. V was trimmed by 8 bases and J by 2 bases, leaving 16 bases between them. Per germline, CDR1 MNHEY and CDR2 SMNVEV (reference sequence). CDR3: CASWTGGEGNQPQHF. As DNA, the CDR3 is TGTGCCAGCTGGACGGGGGGCGAGGGCAATCAGCCCCAGCATTTT.

Notes on this clone: The sample has other DNA sequences that encode this CDR3 too. The chain couples TRBV9 to TRBJ2-3; D remains unclear. The CDR3 loop spans 12 amino acids. V gave up 3 bases and J gave up 6 bases, with 8 bases separating them. The germline V gene encodes CDR1 SGDLS and CDR2 YYNGEE. CDR3 sequence (DNA): TGTGCCAGCAGCGCCCCTGGGGATACGCAGTATTTT. Residues: CASSAPGDTQYF.

This clone was detected only once. The chain is built from TRBV9 and TRBJ1-3; the D is unclear. CDR1 is SGDLS, CDR2 YYNGEE, per germline. This CDR3 region has 12 residues. V lost 4 bases and J 4 bases, leaving 6 bases between the germline ends. The CDR3 DNA reads TGTGCCAGCAGCTCCGGAGGAAACACCATATATTTT. Translated, it gives CASSSGGNTIYF. The full variable domain, completed using reference TRBV9 and TRBJ1-3, is DSGVTQTPKHLITATGQRVTLRCSPRSGDLSVYWYQQSLDQGLQFLIQYYNGEERAKGNILERFSAQQFPDLHSELNLSSLELGDSALYFCASSSGGNTIYFGEGSWLTVV.

The genes are TRBV6-1 and TRBJ1-2; D possibly corresponds to TRBD1 (5 bases). Per the germline V gene, CDR1 is MNHNS and CDR2 is SASEGT. The V end was cut by 8 bases, the J end by 0 bases, with 16 bases between. This CDR3 comprises 15 residues. The CDR3 here is CASGGIGETNYGYTF. The CDR3 DNA follows: TGTGCCAGCGGGGGGATTGGGGAAACTAACTATGGCTACACCTTC.

The chain combines TRBV13 with TRBJ2-7; D is perhaps TRBD2 (5 bases). Germline assignment: CDR1 PRHDT and CDR2 FYEKMQ (reference sequence). V was cut by 4 bases and J by 0 bases, with 13 bases left in between. CDR3 length equals 15 residues. CDR3 in DNA: TGTGCCAGCAGCTGGGGTAGCGACTCCTCCTACGAGCAGTACTTC. It specifies CASSWGSDSSYEQYF.

This chain connects TRBV28 to TRBJ1-1, with 12 bases lining up with TRBD1. This CDR3 contains 16 residues. The germline V gene encodes CDR1 MDHEN and CDR2 SYDVKM. The junction had 10 bases not matched to a gene; V was cut back by 3 bases and J by 8 bases. As DNA, the CDR3 is TGTGCCAGCAGTTTTAATCCCCGGGACAGGGGGCGCGAAGCTTTCTTT. It translates to CASSFNPRDRGREAFF.

The rearrangement links TRBV15 to TRBJ1-2; no firm D call. The CDR3 length is 13 residues. Trimming took 5 bases from V and 4 from J, leaving 11 bases between them. Germline lookup yields CDR1 LNHNV and CDR2 YYDKDF (reference sequence). DNA for the CDR3: TGTGCCACCAGCGCTCGTTCTGGCTATGGCTACACCTTC. Its translation: CATSARSGYGYTF.

The count of this clone is one. Additional DNA sequences in this sample encode the identical CDR3. The chain has TRBV6-5 and TRBJ1-2; D unresolved. The germline V and J ends were trimmed by 5 bases and 2 bases, with 6 bases remaining between them. The CDR3 length is 12 residues. Germline V gene sequence: CDR1 MNHEY, CDR2 SVGAGI. The CDR3 DNA sequence: TGTGCCAGCAGTCCCGGCAACTATGGCTACACCTTC. Its protein is CASSPGNYGYTF.